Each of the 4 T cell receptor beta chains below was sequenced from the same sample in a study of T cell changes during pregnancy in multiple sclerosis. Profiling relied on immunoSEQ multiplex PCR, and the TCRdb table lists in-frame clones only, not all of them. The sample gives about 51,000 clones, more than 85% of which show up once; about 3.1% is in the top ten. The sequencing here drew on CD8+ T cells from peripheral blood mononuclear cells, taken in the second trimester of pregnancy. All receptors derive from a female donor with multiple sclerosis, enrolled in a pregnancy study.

CDR3 in DNA: TGTGCCAGCAGCTTAGGCAGGGTGGAGACCCAGTACTTC. Translation: CASSLGRVETQYF. J is TRBJ2-5 and V is TRBV7-7, with a possible D match to TRBD1 (5 bases). This CDR3 has 13 residues. The V end was cut by 1 base, the J end by 5 bases, with 8 bases between. The V gene's germline CDR1 is SSHAT and CDR2 FNYEAQ (reference sequence). Together with reference TRBV7-7 and TRBJ2-5, the CDR3 gives the full variable domain: GAGVSQSPRYKVTKRGQDVTLRCDPISSHATLYWYQQALGQGPEFLTYFNYEAQPDKSGLPSDRFSAERPEGSISTLTIQRTEQRDSAMYRCASSLGRVETQYFGPGTRLLVL.

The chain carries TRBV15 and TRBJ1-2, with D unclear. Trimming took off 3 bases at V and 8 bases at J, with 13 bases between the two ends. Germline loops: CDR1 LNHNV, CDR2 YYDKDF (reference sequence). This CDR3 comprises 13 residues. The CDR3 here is CATSRSGSPGYTF. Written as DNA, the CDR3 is TGTGCCACCAGCAGGTCCGGGTCCCCGGGCTACACCTTC. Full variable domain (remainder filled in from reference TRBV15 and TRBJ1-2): DAMVIQNPRYQVTQFGKPVTLSCSQTLNHNVMYWYQQKSSQAPKLLFHYYDKDFNNEADTPDNFQSRRPNTSFCFLDIRSPGLGDTAMYLCATSRSGSPGYTFGSGTRLTVV.

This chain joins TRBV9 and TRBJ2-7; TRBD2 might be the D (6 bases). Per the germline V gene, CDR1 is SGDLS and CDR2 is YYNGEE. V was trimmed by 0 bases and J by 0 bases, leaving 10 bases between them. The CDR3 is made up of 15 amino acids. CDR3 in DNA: TGTGCCAGCAGCGTAGGGACTACCCACTCCTACGAGCAGTACTTC. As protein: CASSVGTTHSYEQYF.

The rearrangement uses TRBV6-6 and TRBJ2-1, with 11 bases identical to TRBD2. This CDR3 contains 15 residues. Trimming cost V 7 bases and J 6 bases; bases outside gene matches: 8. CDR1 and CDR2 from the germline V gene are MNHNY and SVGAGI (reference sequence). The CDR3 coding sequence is TGTGCCAGCATCCCTCTAGCGGGGGGCGGCAATGAGCAGTTCTTC. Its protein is CASIPLAGGGNEQFF.